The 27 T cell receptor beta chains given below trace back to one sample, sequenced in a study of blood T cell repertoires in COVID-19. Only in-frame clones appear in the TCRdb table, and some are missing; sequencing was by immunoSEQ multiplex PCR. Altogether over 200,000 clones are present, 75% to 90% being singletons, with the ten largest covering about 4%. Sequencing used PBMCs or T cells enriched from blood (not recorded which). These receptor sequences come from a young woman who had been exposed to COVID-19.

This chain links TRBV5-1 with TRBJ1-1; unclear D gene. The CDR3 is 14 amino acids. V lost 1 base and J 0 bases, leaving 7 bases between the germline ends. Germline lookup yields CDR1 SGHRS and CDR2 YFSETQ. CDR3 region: CASSLNGMNTEAFF. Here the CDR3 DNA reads TGCGCCAGCAGCTTGAACGGGATGAACACTGAAGCTTTCTTT.

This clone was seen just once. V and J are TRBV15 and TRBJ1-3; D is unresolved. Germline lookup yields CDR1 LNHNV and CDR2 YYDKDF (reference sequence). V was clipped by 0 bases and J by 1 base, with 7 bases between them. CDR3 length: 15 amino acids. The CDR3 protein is CATSRERGSGNTIYF. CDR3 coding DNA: TGTGCCACCAGCAGAGAACGGGGATCTGGAAACACCATATATTTT.

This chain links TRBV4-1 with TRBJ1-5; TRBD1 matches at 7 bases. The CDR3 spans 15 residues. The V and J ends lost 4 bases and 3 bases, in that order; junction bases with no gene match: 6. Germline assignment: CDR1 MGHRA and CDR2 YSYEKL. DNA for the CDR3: TGCGCCAGCAGCCGCGAGACAGGGTCCAATCAGCCCCAGCATTTT. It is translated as CASSRETGSNQPQHF.

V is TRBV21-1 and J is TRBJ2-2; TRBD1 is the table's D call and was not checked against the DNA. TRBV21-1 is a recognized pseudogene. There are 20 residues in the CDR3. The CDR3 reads CASSKPPDRDGRVYGGELFF. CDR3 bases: TGTGCCAGCAGCAAACCCCCGGACAGGGACGGGAGAGTTTACGGCGGGGAGCTGTTTTTT.

CDR3 in amino acids: CSVEQGWGEKLFF. In DNA, the CDR3 is TGCAGCGTTGAACAGGGGTGGGGTGAAAAACTGTTTTTT. The rearrangement joins TRBV29-1 to TRBJ1-4; possible D gene TRBD1, 6 bases. The CDR3 totals 13 residues. V lost 2 bases and J lost 7, with 11 bases in between. The germline gives CDR1 SQVTM, CDR2 ANQGSEA.

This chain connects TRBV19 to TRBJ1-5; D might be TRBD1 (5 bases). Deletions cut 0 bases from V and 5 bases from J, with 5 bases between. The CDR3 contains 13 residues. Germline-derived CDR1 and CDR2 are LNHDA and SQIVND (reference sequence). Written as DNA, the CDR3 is TGTGCCAGTAGTATAGAAGGGGATCAGCCCCAGCATTTT. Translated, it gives CASSIEGDQPQHF.

CDR3 region: CASSSGPLGREFGYTF. CDR3 in DNA: TGTGCCAGCAGCTCCGGGCCCCTGGGCAGGGAATTTGGCTACACCTTC. The J gene is TRBJ1-2, the V gene TRBV7-2; possibly TRBD1 for D (5 bases). In germline, CDR1 is SGHTA, CDR2 FQGNSA. The CDR3 is 16 amino acids. Trimming removed 4 bases at V and 7 bases at J, with 22 bases between. Supplemented by reference TRBV7-2 and TRBJ1-2, the full variable domain reads GAGVSQSPSNKVTEKGKDVELRCDPISGHTALYWYRQSLGQGLEFLIYFQGNSAPDKSGLPSDRFSAERTGGSVSTLTIQRTQQEDSAVYLCASSSGPLGREFGYTFGSGTRLTVV.

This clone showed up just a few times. The CDR3 nucleotides are TGCGCCAGCAGCCAAGATGGAACAGGGATGAACACTGAAGCTTTCTTT. The encoded protein is CASSQDGTGMNTEAFF. V usage is TRBV4-1 and J usage is TRBJ1-1, with D maybe TRBD1 (6 bases). V was trimmed by 0 bases and J by 0 bases, leaving 11 bases between them. This CDR3 region has 16 residues. The germline gives CDR1 MGHRA, CDR2 YSYEKL.

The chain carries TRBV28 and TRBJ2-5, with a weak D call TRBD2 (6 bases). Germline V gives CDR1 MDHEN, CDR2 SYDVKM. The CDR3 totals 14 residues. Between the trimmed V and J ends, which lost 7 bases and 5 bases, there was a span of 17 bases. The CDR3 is CASNYGLPVETQYF. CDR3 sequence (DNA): TGTGCCAGCAATTACGGACTACCTGTGGAGACCCAGTACTTC.

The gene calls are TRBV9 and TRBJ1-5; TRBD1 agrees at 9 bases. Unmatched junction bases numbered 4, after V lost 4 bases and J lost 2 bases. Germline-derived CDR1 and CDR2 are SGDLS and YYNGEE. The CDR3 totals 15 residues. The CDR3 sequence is CASSPGQGGNQPQHF. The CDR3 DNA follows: TGTGCCAGCAGCCCGGGACAGGGAGGCAATCAGCCCCAGCATTTT.

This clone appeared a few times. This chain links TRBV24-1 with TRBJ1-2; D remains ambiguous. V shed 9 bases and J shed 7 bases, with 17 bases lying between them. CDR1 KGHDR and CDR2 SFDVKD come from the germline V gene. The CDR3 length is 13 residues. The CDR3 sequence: CATRGWQSPGYTF. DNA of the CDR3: TGTGCCACCCGCGGATGGCAGTCTCCTGGCTACACCTTC.

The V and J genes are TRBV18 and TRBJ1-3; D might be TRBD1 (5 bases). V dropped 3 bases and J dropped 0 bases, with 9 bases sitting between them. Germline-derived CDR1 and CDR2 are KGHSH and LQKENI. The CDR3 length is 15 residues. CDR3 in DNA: TGTGCCAGCTCACCCCAGGGAATCTCTGGAAACACCATATATTTT. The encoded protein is CASSPQGISGNTIYF.

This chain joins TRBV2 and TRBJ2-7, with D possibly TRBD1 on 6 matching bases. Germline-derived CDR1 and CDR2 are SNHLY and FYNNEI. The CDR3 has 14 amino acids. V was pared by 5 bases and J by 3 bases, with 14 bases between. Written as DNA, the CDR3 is TGTGCCAGCAGTCTCGGACAGTCACTCTACGAGCAGTACTTC. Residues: CASSLGQSLYEQYF.

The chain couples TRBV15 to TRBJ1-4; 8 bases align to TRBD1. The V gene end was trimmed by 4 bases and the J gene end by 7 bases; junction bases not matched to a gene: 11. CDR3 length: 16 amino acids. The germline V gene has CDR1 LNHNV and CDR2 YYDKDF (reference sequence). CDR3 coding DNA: TGTGCCACCAGCAAGGGAGGGAACAGGGGGAGTGAAAAACTGTTTTTT. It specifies CATSKGGNRGSEKLFF.

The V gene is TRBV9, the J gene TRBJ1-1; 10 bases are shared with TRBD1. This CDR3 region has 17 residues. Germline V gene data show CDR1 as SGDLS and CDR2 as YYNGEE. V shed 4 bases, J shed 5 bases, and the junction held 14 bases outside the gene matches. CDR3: CASSNPRDRGGGTEAFF. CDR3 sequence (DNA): TGTGCCAGCAGCAACCCGAGGGACAGGGGAGGTGGAACTGAAGCTTTCTTT.

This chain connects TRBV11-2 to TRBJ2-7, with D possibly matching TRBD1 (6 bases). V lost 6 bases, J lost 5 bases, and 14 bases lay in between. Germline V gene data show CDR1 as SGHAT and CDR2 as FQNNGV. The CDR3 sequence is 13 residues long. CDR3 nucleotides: TGTGCCAGCAGACGAGGGGGTGGGAACGAGCAGTACTTC. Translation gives CASRRGGGNEQYF.

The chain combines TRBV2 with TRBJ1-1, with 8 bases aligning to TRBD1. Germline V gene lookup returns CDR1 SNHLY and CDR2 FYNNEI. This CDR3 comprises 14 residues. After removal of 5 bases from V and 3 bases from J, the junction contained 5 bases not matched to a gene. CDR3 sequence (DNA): TGTGCCAGCAGTATGACAGGGGTTTACACTGAAGCTTTCTTT. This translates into CASSMTGVYTEAFF. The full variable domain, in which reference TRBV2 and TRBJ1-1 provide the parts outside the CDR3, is EPEVTQTPSHQVTQMGQEVILRCVPISNHLYFYWYRQILGQKVEFLVSFYNNEISEKSEIFDDQFSVERPDGSNFTLKIRSTKLEDSAMYFCASSMTGVYTEAFFGQGTRLTVV.

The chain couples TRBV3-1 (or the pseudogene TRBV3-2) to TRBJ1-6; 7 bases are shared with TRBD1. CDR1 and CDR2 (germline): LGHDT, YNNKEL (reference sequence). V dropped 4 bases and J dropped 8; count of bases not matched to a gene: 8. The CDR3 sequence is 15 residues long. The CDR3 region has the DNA TGTGCCAGCAGCCTACAGGGGAGAGCTGATTCACCCCTCCACTTT. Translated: CASSLQGRADSPLHF.

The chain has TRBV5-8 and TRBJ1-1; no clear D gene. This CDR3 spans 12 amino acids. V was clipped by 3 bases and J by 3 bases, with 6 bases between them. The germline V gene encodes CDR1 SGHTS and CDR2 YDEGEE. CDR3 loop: CASSYLDTEAFF. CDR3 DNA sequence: TGTGCCAGCAGCTACTTGGACACTGAAGCTTTCTTT.

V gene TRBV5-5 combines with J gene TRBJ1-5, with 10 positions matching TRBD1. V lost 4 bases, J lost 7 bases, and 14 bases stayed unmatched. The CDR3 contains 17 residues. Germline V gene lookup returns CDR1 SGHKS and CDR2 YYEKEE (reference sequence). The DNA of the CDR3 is TGTGCCAGCAGCCCCCGACAGGACAGGGGGGGACTGCAGCCCCAGCATTTT. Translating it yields CASSPRQDRGGLQPQHF.

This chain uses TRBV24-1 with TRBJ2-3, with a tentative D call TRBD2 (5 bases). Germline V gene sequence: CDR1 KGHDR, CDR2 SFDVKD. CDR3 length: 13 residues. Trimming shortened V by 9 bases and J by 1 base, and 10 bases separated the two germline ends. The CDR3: CATAGAGTDTQYF. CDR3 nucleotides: TGTGCCACCGCGGGCGCCGGCACAGATACGCAGTATTTT.

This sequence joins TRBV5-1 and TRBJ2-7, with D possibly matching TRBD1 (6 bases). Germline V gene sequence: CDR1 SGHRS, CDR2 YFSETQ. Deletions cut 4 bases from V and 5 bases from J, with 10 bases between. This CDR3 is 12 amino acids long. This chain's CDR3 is CASSPQGHEQYF. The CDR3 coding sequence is TGCGCCAGCAGCCCTCAGGGGCACGAGCAGTACTTC.

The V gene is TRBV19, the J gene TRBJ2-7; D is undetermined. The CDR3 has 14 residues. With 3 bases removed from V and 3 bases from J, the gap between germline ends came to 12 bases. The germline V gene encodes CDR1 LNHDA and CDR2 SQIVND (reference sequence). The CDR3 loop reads CASSIAINHYEQYF. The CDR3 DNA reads TGTGCCAGTAGTATTGCGATAAACCACTACGAGCAGTACTTC.

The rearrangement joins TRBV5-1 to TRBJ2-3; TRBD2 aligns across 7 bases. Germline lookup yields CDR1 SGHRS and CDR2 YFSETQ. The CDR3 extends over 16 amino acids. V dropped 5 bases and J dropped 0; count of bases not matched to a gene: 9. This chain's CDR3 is CASSLTGGGSTDTQYF. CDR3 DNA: TGCGCCAGCAGTTTAACGGGGGGTGGTAGCACAGATACGCAGTATTTT. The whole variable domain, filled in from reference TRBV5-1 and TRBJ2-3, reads KAGVTQTPRYLIKTRGQQVTLSCSPISGHRSVSWYQQTPGQGLQFLFEYFSETQRNKGNFPGRFSGRQFSNSRSEMNVSTLELGDSALYLCASSLTGGGSTDTQYFGPGTRLTVL.

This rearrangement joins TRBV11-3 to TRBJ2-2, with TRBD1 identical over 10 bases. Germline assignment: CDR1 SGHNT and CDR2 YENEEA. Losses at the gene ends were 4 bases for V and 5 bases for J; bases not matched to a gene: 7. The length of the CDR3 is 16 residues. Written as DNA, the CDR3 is TGTGCCAGCAGCTATACCGGGACAGGGGATACCGGGGAGCTGTTTTTT. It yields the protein CASSYTGTGDTGELFF.

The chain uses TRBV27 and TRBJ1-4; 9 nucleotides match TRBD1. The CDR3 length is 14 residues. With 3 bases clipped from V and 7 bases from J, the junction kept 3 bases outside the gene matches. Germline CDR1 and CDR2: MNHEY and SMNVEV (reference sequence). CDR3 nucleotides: TGTGCCAGCAGTTTCGGGACAGGGAGTGAAAAACTGTTTTTT. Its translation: CASSFGTGSEKLFF.

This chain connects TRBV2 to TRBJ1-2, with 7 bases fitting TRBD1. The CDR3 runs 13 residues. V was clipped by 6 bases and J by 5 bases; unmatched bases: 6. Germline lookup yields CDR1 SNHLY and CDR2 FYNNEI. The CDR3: CASRQGEWYGYTF. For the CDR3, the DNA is TGTGCCAGCAGGCAGGGGGAATGGTATGGCTACACCTTC.